Reported below is one TCR beta chain. Its specific antigen is unknown. The record has no base qualities; no much larger clone is one base away. The V end gives up 5 bases and the J end 3 bases, leaving 6 bases in the junction not matched to a gene. CDR1 and CDR2 are drawn from the germline V gene: SGHRS, YFSETQ. The CDR3 starts with the cysteine, ends with the phenylalanine, and has 15 residues. Just CDR3 DNA is preserved here, 45 bases in frame from base 1. The data belong to a study of cytomegalovirus exposure and HLA in healthy donors (TCRdb year 2017). With regard to the full study: According to a later analysis, one platform produced both the roughly 120 validation repertoires and the roughly 650 repertoires of the first cohort. The study aimed to test whether cataloging public T cell receptors could reveal signatures of past pathogen exposure. A separate validation cohort of 90 to 150 different subjects was used in addition to the roughly 670-subject first cohort. To predict cytomegalovirus infection status, the study combined high-throughput TCR immunosequencing, statistical association of individual TCRs with disease status, and machine learning.

Separate from the approximately 730-subject first cohort, the validation cohort of about 110 subjects was the group to which the donors belonged. What the research found in general, with its limitations: In a later analysis, TCRs clustered in the first cohort were found to also tend to co-occur in the 120 or so validation repertoires, with about 93% of cluster scores above 0. The study gave a list of about 150 TCR beta chains associated with cytomegalovirus. A later analysis had no HLA typing for the validation cohort, so co-occurrence there was scored across all 130 or so repertoires. A few of the identified cytomegalovirus-associated TCR beta chains were confirmed in vitro to be specific for cytomegalovirus antigens. While some public TCRs were present in many individuals, most TCR sequences turned up only very rarely across donors. In both the original and validation cohorts, the classifier was reported to diagnose cytomegalovirus status with high specificity and sensitivity. It was suggested by the authors that the approach could potentially be generalized to other disease states and immunological phenotypes.

Libraries were made using the immunoSEQ multiplex PCR assay. The original pipeline was this. To diagnose cytomegalovirus status from the catalog of TCR beta chain sequences, a statistical classification framework was built. Sourced from immuneACCESS, this table was stored by TCRdb with only in-frame sequences that have V and J called. A share of the clones is absent; for the studies checked, an unresolved V gene accounts for under half, and the remainder has no known explanation. D and trimming were read from the DNA, whereas the V and J calls and clone size are those reported in that table. The sample records roughly 150,000 clones, around 84% of which are singletons. The ten top clones hold roughly 10% of the sample.

The TCR originated in a man between 18 and 29 years old in good health and CMV-seropositive. The sequencing input was PBMCs. The chain is made from TRBV5-1 and TRBJ1-3, with 9 bases in between that match TRBD1. The CDR3 loop reads CASRGQGQFGNTIYF. The sequence in DNA is TGCGCCAGCAGGGGACAGGGCCAGTTTGGAAACACCATATATTTT.